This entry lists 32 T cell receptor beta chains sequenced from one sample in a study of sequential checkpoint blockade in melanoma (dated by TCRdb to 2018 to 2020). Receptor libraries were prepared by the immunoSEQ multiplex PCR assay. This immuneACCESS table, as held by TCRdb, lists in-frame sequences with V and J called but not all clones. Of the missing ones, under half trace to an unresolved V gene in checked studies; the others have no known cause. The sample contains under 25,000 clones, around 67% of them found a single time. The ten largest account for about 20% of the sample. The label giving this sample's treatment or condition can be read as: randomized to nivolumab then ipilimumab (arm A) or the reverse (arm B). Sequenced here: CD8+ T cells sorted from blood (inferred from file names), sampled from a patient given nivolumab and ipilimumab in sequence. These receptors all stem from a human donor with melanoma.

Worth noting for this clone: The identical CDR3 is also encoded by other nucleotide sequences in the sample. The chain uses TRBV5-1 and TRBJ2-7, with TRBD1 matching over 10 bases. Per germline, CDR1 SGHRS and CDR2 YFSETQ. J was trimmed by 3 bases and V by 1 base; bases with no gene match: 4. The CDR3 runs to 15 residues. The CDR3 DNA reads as TGCGCCAGCAGCTTGTCCGGGACAGGGGTCTACGAGCAGTACTTC. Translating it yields CASSLSGTGVYEQYF.

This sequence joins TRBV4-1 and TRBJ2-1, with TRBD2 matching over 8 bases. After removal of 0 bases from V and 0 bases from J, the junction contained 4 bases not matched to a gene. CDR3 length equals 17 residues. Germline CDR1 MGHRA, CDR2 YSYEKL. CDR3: CASSQDRRGGSYNEQFF. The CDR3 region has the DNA TGCGCCAGCAGCCAAGATCGTCGGGGGGGCTCCTACAATGAGCAGTTCTTC.

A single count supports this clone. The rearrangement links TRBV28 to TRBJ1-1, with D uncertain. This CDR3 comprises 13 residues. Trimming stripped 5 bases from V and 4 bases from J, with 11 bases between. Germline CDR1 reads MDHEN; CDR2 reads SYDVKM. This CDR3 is CASSPGKRTEAFF. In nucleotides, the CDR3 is TGTGCCAGCAGTCCCGGGAAACGCACTGAAGCTTTCTTT.

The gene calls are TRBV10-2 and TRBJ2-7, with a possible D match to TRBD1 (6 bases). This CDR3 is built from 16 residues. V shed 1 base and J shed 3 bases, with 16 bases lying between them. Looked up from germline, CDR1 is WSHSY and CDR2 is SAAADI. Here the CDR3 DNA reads TGCGCCAGCAGTGAGTTCCAGACAGGCCAGGACTACGAGCAGTACTTC. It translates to CASSEFQTGQDYEQYF.

CDR3 nucleotide sequence: TGTGCCAGCAGCACAGGTCTAACTAATGAAAAACTGTTTTTT. It encodes CASSTGLTNEKLFF. The rearrangement joins TRBV27 to TRBJ1-4, with D tentatively TRBD1 (5 bases). Trimming removed 6 bases at V and 1 base at J, with 9 bases between. CDR1 MNHEY and CDR2 SMNVEV come from the germline V gene (reference sequence). CDR3 length equals 14 residues.

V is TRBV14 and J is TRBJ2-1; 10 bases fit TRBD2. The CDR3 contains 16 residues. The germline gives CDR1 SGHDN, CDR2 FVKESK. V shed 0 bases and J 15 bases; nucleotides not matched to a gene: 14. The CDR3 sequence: CASSQDVGLAPQSTFF. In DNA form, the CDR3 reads TGTGCCAGCAGCCAAGATGTGGGACTAGCGCCCCAATCTACGTTCTTC.

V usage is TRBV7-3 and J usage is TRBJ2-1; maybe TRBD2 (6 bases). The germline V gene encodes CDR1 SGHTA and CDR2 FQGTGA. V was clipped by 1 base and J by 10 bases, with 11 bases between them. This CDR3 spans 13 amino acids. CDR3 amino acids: CASSLSGTGEQFF. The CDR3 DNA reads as TGTGCCAGCAGCTTAAGCGGGACTGGCGAGCAGTTCTTC.

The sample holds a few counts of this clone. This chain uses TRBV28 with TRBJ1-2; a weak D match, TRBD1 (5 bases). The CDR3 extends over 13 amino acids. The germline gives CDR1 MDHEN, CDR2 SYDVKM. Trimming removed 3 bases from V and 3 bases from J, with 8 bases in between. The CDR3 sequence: CASSFWGDYGYTF. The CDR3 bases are TGTGCCAGCAGTTTCTGGGGGGACTATGGCTACACCTTC.

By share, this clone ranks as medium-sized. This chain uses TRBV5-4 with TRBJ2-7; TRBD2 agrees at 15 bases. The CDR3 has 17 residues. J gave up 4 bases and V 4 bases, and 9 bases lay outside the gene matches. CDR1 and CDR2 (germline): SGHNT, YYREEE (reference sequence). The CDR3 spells CASSGWTSGRAPYEQYF. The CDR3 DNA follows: TGTGCCAGCAGCGGGTGGACTAGCGGGAGGGCCCCTTACGAGCAGTACTTC.

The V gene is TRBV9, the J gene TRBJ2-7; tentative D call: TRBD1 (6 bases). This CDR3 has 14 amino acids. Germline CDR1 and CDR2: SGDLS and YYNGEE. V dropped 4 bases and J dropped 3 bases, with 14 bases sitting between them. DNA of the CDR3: TGTGCCAGCAGCCCGAGTTGGGGGCTCTACGAGCAGTACTTC. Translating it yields CASSPSWGLYEQYF.

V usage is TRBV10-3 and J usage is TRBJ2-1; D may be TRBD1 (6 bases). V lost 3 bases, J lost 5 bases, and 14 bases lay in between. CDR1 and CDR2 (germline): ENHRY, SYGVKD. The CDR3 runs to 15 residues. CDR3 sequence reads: CAISDLRDTNNEQFF. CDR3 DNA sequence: TGTGCCATCAGTGACCTCCGGGACACAAACAATGAGCAGTTCTTC.

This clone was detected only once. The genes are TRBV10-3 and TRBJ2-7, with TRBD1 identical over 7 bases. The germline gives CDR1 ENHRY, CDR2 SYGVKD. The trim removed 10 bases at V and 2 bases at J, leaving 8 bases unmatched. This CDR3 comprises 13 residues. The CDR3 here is CATRRDSAYEQYF. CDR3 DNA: TGTGCCACCCGCAGGGACAGCGCCTACGAGCAGTACTTC.

CDR3: CASSDGLNTEAFF. The DNA of the CDR3 is TGTGCCAGCAGTGACGGACTAAACACTGAAGCTTTCTTT. V is TRBV28 and J is TRBJ1-1, with D hard to call. Looked up from germline, CDR1 is MDHEN and CDR2 is SYDVKM. V was pared by 5 bases and J by 2 bases, with 9 bases between. This CDR3 region has 13 residues.

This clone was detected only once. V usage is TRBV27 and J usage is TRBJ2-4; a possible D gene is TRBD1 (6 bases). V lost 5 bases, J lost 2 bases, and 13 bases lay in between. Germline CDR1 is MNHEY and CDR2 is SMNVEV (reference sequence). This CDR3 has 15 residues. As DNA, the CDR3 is TGTGCCAGCAGTCCCAGGGGAATGTCCAAAAACATTCAGTACTTC. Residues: CASSPRGMSKNIQYF.

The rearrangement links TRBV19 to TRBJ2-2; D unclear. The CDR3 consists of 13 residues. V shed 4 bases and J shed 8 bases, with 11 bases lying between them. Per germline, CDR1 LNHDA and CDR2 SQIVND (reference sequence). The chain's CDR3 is CASSTTPWGELFF. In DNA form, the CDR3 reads TGTGCCAGTAGTACGACTCCGTGGGGGGAGCTGTTTTTT.

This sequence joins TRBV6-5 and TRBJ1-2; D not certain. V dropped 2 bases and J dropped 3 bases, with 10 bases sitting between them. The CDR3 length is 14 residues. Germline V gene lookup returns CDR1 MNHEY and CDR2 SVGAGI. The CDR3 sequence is CASSYGQWDYGYTF. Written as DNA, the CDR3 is TGTGCCAGCAGTTACGGGCAGTGGGACTATGGCTACACCTTC.

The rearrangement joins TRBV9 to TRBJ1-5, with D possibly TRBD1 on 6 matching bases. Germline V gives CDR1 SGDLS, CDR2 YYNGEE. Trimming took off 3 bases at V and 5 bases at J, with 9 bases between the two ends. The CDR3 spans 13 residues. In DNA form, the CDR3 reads TGTGCCAGCAGCGCCAAGGGGGATCAGCCCCAGCATTTT. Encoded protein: CASSAKGDQPQHF.

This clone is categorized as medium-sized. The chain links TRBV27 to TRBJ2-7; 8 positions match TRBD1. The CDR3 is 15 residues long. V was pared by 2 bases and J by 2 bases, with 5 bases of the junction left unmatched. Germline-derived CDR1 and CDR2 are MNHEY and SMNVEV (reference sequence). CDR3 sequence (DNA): TGTGCCAGCAGTTTAGCTGGACAGGGCCCCTACGAGCAGTACTTC. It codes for CASSLAGQGPYEQYF.

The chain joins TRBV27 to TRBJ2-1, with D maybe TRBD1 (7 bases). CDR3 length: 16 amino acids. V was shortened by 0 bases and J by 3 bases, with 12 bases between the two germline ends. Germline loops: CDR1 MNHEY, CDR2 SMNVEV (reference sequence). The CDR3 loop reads CASSLSEGANYNEQFF. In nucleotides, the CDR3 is TGTGCCAGCAGTTTATCGGAGGGGGCGAACTACAATGAGCAGTTCTTC.

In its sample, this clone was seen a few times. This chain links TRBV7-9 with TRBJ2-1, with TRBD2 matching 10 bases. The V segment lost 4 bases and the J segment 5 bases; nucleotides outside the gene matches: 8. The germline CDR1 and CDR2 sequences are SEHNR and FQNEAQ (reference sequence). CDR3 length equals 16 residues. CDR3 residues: CASSSPRTSGDNEQFF. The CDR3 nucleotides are TGTGCCAGCAGCTCTCCCCGGACTAGCGGAGACAATGAGCAGTTCTTC.

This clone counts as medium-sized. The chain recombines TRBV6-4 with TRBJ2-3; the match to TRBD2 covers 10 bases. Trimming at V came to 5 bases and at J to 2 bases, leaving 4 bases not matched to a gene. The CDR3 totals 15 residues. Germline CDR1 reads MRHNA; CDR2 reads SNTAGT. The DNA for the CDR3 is TGTGCCAGCAGTTTACTAGCGGGATCCACAGATACGCAGTATTTT. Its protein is CASSLLAGSTDTQYF.

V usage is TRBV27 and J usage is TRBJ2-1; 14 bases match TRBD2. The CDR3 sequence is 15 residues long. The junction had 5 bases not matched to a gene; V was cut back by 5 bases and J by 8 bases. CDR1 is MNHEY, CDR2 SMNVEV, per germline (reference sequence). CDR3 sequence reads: CASSPGTSGSDEQFF. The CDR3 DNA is TGTGCCAGCAGTCCCGGGACTAGCGGGAGCGATGAGCAGTTCTTC.

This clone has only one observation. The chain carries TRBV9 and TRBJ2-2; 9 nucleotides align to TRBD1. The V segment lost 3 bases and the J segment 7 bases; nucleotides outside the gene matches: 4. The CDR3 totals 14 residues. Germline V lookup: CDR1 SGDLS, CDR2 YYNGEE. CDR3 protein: CASSETGGVGELFF. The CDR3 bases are TGTGCCAGCAGCGAGACAGGGGGAGTCGGGGAGCTGTTTTTT.

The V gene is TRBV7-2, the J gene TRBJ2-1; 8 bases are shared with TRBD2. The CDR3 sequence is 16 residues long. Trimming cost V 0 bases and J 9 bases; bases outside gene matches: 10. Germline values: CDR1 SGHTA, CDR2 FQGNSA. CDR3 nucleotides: TGTGCCAGCAGCTTAGCGCTCGGGGGGGCTGGGGGTGAGCAGTTCTTC. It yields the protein CASSLALGGAGGEQFF. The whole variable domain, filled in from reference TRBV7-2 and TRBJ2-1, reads GAGVSQSPSNKVTEKGKDVELRCDPISGHTALYWYRQSLGQGLEFLIYFQGNSAPDKSGLPSDRFSAERTGGSVSTLTIQRTQQEDSAVYLCASSLALGGAGGEQFFGPGTRLTVL.

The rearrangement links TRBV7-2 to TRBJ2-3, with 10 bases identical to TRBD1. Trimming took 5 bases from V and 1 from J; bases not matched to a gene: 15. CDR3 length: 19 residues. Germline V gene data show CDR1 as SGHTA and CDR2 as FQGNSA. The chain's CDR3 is CASSPGRDRGQMRTDTQYF. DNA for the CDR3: TGTGCCAGCAGCCCAGGGCGCGACAGGGGGCAGATGCGCACAGATACGCAGTATTTT.

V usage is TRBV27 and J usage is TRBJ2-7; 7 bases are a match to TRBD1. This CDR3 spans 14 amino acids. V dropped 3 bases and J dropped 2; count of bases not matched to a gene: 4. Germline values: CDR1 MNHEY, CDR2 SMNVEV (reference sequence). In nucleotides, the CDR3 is TGTGCCAGCAGTTTCGGGACAGTTCCCTACGAGCAGTACTTC. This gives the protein CASSFGTVPYEQYF.

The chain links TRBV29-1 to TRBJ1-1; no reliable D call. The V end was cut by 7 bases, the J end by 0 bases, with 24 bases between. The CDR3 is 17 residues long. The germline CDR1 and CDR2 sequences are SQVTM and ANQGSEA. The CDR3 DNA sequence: TGCAGCGCCATGGACTCTATGTCTGAGGTCATGAACACTGAAGCTTTCTTT. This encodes CSAMDSMSEVMNTEAFF.

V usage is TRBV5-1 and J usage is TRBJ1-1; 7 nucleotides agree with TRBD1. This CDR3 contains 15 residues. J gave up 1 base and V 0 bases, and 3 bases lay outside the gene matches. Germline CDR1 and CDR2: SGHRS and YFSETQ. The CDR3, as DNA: TGCGCCAGCAGCTTGGAGTGGACAGGGAACACTGAAGCTTTCTTT. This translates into CASSLEWTGNTEAFF. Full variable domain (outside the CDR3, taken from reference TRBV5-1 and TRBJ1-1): KAGVTQTPRYLIKTRGQQVTLSCSPISGHRSVSWYQQTPGQGLQFLFEYFSETQRNKGNFPGRFSGRQFSNSRSEMNVSTLELGDSALYLCASSLEWTGNTEAFFGQGTRLTVV.

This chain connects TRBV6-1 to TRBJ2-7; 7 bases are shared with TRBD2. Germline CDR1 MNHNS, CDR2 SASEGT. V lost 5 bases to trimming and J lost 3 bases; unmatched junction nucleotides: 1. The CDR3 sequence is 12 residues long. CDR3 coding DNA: TGTGCCAGCAGTTGGGGGGGCTACGAGCAGTACTTC. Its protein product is CASSWGGYEQYF.

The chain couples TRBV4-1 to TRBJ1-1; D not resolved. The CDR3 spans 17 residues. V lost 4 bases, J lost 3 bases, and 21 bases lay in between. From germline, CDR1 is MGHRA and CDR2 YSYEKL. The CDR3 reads CASSRTGTPSAYTEAFF. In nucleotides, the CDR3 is TGCGCCAGCAGCCGAACGGGAACCCCGTCAGCATACACTGAAGCTTTCTTT.

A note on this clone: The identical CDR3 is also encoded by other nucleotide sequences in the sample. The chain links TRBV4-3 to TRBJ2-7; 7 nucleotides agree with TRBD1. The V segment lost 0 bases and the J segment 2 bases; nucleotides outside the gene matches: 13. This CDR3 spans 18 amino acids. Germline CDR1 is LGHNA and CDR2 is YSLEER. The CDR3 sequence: CASSQDLRIMQGAYEQYF. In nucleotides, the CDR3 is TGCGCCAGCAGCCAAGATCTTAGAATTATGCAGGGGGCCTACGAGCAGTACTTC.

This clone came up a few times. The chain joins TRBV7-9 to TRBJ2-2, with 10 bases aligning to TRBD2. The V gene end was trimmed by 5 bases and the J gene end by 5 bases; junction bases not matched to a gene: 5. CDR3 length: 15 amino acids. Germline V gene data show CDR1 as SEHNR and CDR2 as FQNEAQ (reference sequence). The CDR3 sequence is CASSDWTSGTGELFF. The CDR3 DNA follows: TGTGCCAGCAGCGACTGGACTAGCGGAACCGGGGAGCTGTTTTTT.